These 9 T cell receptor beta chains were all obtained from the same sample, sequenced in a study of blood T cell repertoires in COVID-19. TCRdb's copy holds only in-frame clones and misses some; the assay was immunoSEQ multiplex PCR. The sample yields a few hundred thousand clones, 89% seen once. The specimen was peripheral blood. The source is a woman between 25 and 40 years old with COVID-19, enrolled during active disease.

V and J are TRBV5-4 and TRBJ2-7, with a weak D call TRBD1 (5 bases). CDR3 length equals 14 residues. Germline-derived CDR1 and CDR2 are SGHNT and YYREEE (reference sequence). Trimming left V 4 bases short and J 2 bases short, with 13 bases between. The CDR3 nucleotides read TGTGCCAGCAGCCTTGACAGATACGCCTACGAGCAGTACTTC. Residues: CASSLDRYAYEQYF.

The chain has TRBV5-1 and TRBJ2-3, with 8 bases fitting TRBD2. The ends lost 0 bases at V and 5 bases at J; junction bases unmatched: 5. This CDR3 has 15 residues. CDR1 SGHRS and CDR2 YFSETQ come from the germline V gene. CDR3 DNA sequence: TGCGCCAGCAGCTTGGGAGCGGGAGTGTTAGATACGCAGTATTTT. Its protein is CASSLGAGVLDTQYF.

V and J are TRBV11-3 and TRBJ2-2; TRBD1 aligns across 7 bases. V lost 4 bases, J lost 6 bases, and 8 bases stayed unmatched. There are 15 residues in the CDR3. Germline-derived CDR1 and CDR2 are SGHNT and YENEEA. CDR3 nucleotides: TGTGCCAGCAGCTGGAACGACAGGGTTGCCGGGGAGCTGTTTTTT. It yields the protein CASSWNDRVAGELFF. The full variable domain, rest sourced from reference TRBV11-3 and TRBJ2-2, is EAGVVQSPRYKIIEKKQPVAFWCNPISGHNTLYWYLQNLGQGPELLIRYENEEAVDDSQLPKDRFSAERLKGVDSTLKIQPAELGDSAVYLCASSWNDRVAGELFFGEGSRLTVL.

This chain joins TRBV12-3 or TRBV12-4 and TRBJ1-1; D call uncertain. The CDR3 has 13 residues. The V end was cut by 7 bases, the J end by 2 bases, with 11 bases between. The CDR3 nucleotides are TGTGCCAGCAACCTGACACCTAACACTGAAGCTTTCTTT. This gives the protein CASNLTPNTEAFF.

V usage is TRBV4-1 and J usage is TRBJ1-2; D ambiguous. This CDR3 has 15 amino acids. Trimming took off 1 base at V and 0 bases at J, with 9 bases between the two ends. Germline V gives CDR1 MGHRA, CDR2 YSYEKL. Here the CDR3 reads CASSQVAGTNYGYTF. CDR3 coding DNA: TGCGCCAGCAGCCAAGTAGCGGGTACTAACTATGGCTACACCTTC.

The V and J genes are TRBV29-1 and TRBJ2-2; 11 positions match TRBD1. The CDR3 runs 16 residues. The germline CDR1 and CDR2 sequences are SQVTM and ANQGSEA. CDR3 in amino acids: CGAASIGTGGTGELFF. DNA of the CDR3: TGCGGCGCCGCCAGTATCGGGACAGGGGGCACCGGGGAGCTGTTTTTT.

This chain joins TRBV4-1 and TRBJ1-2, with 7 positions matching TRBD1. The CDR3 totals 16 residues. The germline V gene encodes CDR1 MGHRA and CDR2 YSYEKL. V trimming: 3 bases; J trimming: 5 bases; junction bases outside the gene matches: 12. The CDR3: CASSHLPGQPAYGYTF. Here the CDR3 DNA reads TGCGCCAGCAGCCATCTACCGGGACAGCCGGCATATGGCTACACCTTC.

This clone showed up just a few times. The CDR3, as DNA: TGCGCCAGCAGCCAGCGACAGTACGTC. The encoded protein is CASSQRQYV. The J gene is TRBJ2-7, the V gene TRBV4-3; D not resolved. CDR1 is LGHNA and CDR2 is YSLEER in the germline V gene. Trimming took 3 bases from V and 10 from J, leaving 4 bases between them. There are 9 residues in the CDR3.

The chain uses TRBV6-5 and TRBJ1-2, with TRBD1 matching over 12 bases. Germline V gene data show CDR1 as MNHEY and CDR2 as SVGAGI. This CDR3 is built from 15 residues. V was pared by 7 bases and J by 6 bases, with 9 bases of the junction left unmatched. The CDR3 DNA sequence: TGTGCCAGCAACGATGGGGACAGGGGGCTTAATGGCTACACCTTC. Translation gives CASNDGDRGLNGYTF.